These 24 T cell receptor beta chains were all obtained from the same sample, sequenced in a study of T cell responses to AZD1222 COVID-19 vaccine. Clones were read by immunoSEQ multiplex PCR, and TCRdb kept only the in-frame ones, dropping some. There are approximately 150,000 clones in the sample; approximately 92% occur only once, and more than 1.5% lies in the top ten. The specimen comprised peripheral blood, sampled on day 0 of AZD1222 vaccination. The receptors come from an adult in good health.

CDR3 region: CASSSFRQGGTEAFF. For the CDR3, the DNA is TGTGCCAGCAGTTCATTTAGACAGGGCGGCACTGAAGCTTTCTTT. The genes are TRBV28 and TRBJ1-1; 7 nucleotides align to TRBD1. The CDR3 runs 15 residues. V gave up 4 bases and J gave up 4 bases; unmatched junction bases: 9. CDR1 and CDR2 from the germline V gene are MDHEN and SYDVKM.

The CDR3 sequence is CASRSTLESGNTIYF. Written as DNA, the CDR3 is TGTGCCAGCAGGTCGACCCTAGAATCTGGAAACACCATATATTTT. The chain carries TRBV9 and TRBJ1-3; D remains unclear. The CDR3 totals 15 residues. V lost 5 bases, J lost 1 base, and 13 bases lay in between. Germline V lookup: CDR1 SGDLS, CDR2 YYNGEE. The variable domain in full, with the rest retrieved from reference TRBV9 and TRBJ1-3, is DSGVTQTPKHLITATGQRVTLRCSPRSGDLSVYWYQQSLDQGLQFLIQYYNGEERAKGNILERFSAQQFPDLHSELNLSSLELGDSALYFCASRSTLESGNTIYFGEGSWLTVV.

This clone has only one observation. The chain couples TRBV28 to TRBJ1-6, with D uncertain. Germline assignment: CDR1 MDHEN and CDR2 SYDVKM. This CDR3 has 13 amino acids. Deletions cut 6 bases from V and 5 bases from J, with 8 bases between. The CDR3: CASRSGHNSPLHF. The CDR3 DNA reads TGTGCCAGCAGGTCAGGTCATAATTCACCCCTCCACTTT.

This chain connects TRBV6-5 to TRBJ1-2; a weak D match, TRBD1 (5 bases). Germline assignment: CDR1 MNHEY and CDR2 SVGAGI. The CDR3 has 12 amino acids. Trimming removed 6 bases at V and 4 bases at J, with 9 bases between. The CDR3 reads CASRGQIYGYTF. The CDR3 DNA reads TGTGCCAGCAGGGGGCAAATCTATGGCTACACCTTC.

The chain has TRBV7-2 and TRBJ1-2; D ambiguous. Germline V gene lookup returns CDR1 SGHTA and CDR2 FQGNSA. V lost 1 base, J lost 2 bases, and 5 bases lay in between. The CDR3 has 13 amino acids. CDR3 sequence reads: CASSLVGNYGYTF. DNA for the CDR3: TGTGCCAGCAGCTTAGTAGGGAACTATGGCTACACCTTC.

V is TRBV28 and J is TRBJ1-5, with D hard to call. The CDR3 consists of 12 residues. Looked up from germline, CDR1 is MDHEN and CDR2 is SYDVKM. With 6 bases removed from V and 4 bases from J, the gap between germline ends came to 7 bases. CDR3 residues: CASRSPNQPQHF. The CDR3 DNA is TGTGCCAGCAGATCCCCAAATCAGCCCCAGCATTTT.

CDR3 coding DNA: TGTGCCAGCAGTTTGCGGTCCTATAATTCACCCCTCCACTTT. As protein: CASSLRSYNSPLHF. V is TRBV28 and J is TRBJ1-6; D remains ambiguous. V dropped 3 bases and J dropped 1 base, with 4 bases sitting between them. This CDR3 is 14 amino acids long. From germline, CDR1 is MDHEN and CDR2 SYDVKM. The full variable domain, with the rest looked up from reference TRBV28 and TRBJ1-6, is DVKVTQSSRYLVKRTGEKVFLECVQDMDHENMFWYRQDPGLGLRLIYFSYDVKMKEKGDIPEGYSVSREKKERFSLILESASTNQTSMYLCASSLRSYNSPLHFGNGTRLTVT.

The chain combines TRBV24-1 with TRBJ2-1; D is possibly TRBD1 (6 bases). The V and J ends lost 3 bases and 8 bases respectively, with 13 bases between them. Germline V gene data show CDR1 as KGHDR and CDR2 as SFDVKD. The CDR3 has 14 amino acids. The CDR3: CATSDRAQGDEQFF. The CDR3 DNA is TGTGCCACCAGTGATCGGGCACAGGGCGATGAGCAGTTCTTC.

This chain connects TRBV6-1 to TRBJ1-2; possible D gene TRBD1, 5 bases. The germline V and J ends were trimmed by 2 bases and 4 bases, with 20 bases remaining between them. This CDR3 has 17 residues. The germline V gene has CDR1 MNHNS and CDR2 SASEGT. CDR3 loop: CASSENSWGTALYGYTF. The CDR3 nucleotides are TGTGCCAGCAGTGAAAATAGTTGGGGGACTGCCCTCTATGGCTACACCTTC.

The chain links TRBV10-3 to TRBJ2-5, with unresolved D. This CDR3 contains 15 residues. The V and J ends lost 0 bases and 1 base respectively, with 9 bases between them. Germline V CDR1 and CDR2: ENHRY, SYGVKD. CDR3 nucleotides: TGTGCCATCAGTGAGTCGTCACAAACCCAAGAGACCCAGTACTTC. This gives the protein CAISESSQTQETQYF.

This rearrangement joins TRBV10-3 to TRBJ1-2; unclear D gene. V gave up 6 bases and J gave up 2 bases, with 13 bases separating them. Germline V CDR1 and CDR2: ENHRY, SYGVKD. The CDR3 is made up of 14 amino acids. The CDR3 nucleotides are TGTGCCATCAGGAGGGCCGGCGGGAACTATGGCTACACCTTC. Amino acids: CAIRRAGGNYGYTF.

J is TRBJ1-1 and V is TRBV18; D not certain. The germline V and J ends were trimmed by 7 bases and 5 bases, with 14 bases remaining between them. The CDR3 length is 13 residues. Germline CDR1 and CDR2: KGHSH and LQKENI. The chain's CDR3 is CASLLTERTEAFF. The CDR3 nucleotides read TGTGCCAGCTTGCTAACGGAAAGGACTGAAGCTTTCTTT.

This clone was seen just once. The chain couples TRBV4-1 to TRBJ2-6; weak D call: TRBD1 (5 bases). The germline V and J ends were trimmed by 0 bases and 1 base, with 10 bases remaining between them. Germline V lookup: CDR1 MGHRA, CDR2 YSYEKL. The CDR3 covers 17 residues. The CDR3 DNA reads as TGCGCCAGCAGCCAAGATCGAAGGGGATCTGGGGCCAACGTCCTGACTTTC. Protein sequence: CASSQDRRGSGANVLTF.

The rearrangement joins TRBV7-8 to TRBJ2-3, with 9 bases matching TRBD1. This CDR3 is built from 15 residues. V was clipped by 5 bases and J by 5 bases; unmatched bases: 8. Germline CDR1 and CDR2: SGHVS and FQNEAQ. The DNA of the CDR3 is TGTGCCAGCAGCCCGCGACAGGGGGTTGTAGATACGCAGTATTTT. Protein product: CASSPRQGVVDTQYF.

The rearrangement joins TRBV30 to TRBJ2-3; D is undetermined. Looked up from germline, CDR1 is GTSNPN and CDR2 is SVGIG (reference sequence). This CDR3 is 13 amino acids long. The germline V and J ends were trimmed by 3 bases and 3 bases, with 10 bases remaining between them. Here the CDR3 DNA reads TGTGCCTGGAGCCGGCTACTAACAGATACGCAGTATTTT. This translates into CAWSRLLTDTQYF.

In its sample, this clone was seen once. This chain uses TRBV28 with TRBJ2-1; D is unclear. The CDR3 length is 11 residues. Germline values: CDR1 MDHEN, CDR2 SYDVKM. V lost 4 bases and J lost 8, with 6 bases in between. The CDR3 bases are TGTGCCAGCAGTTCTACTCATGAGCAGTTCTTC. It specifies CASSSTHEQFF.

The gene calls are TRBV30 and TRBJ2-7; weak D call: TRBD1 (6 bases). The V end was cut by 3 bases, the J end by 2 bases, with 8 bases between. CDR1 GTSNPN and CDR2 SVGIG come from the germline V gene (reference sequence). This CDR3 is 12 amino acids long. CDR3 bases: TGTGCCTGGAGAGGGACAACCTACGAGCAGTACTTC. This codes for CAWRGTTYEQYF.

Here the CDR3 reads CASSPPAGSETQYF. DNA of the CDR3: TGTGCCAGCTCACCACCGGCGGGTTCAGAGACCCAGTACTTC. The gene calls are TRBV18 and TRBJ2-5; possible D gene TRBD2, 5 bases. The V end was cut by 0 bases, the J end by 4 bases, with 9 bases between. The CDR3 is 14 residues long. Germline values: CDR1 KGHSH, CDR2 LQKENI.

This clone was counted between two and nine times. The chain combines TRBV10-3 with TRBJ2-3; unclear D gene. The CDR3 loop spans 15 amino acids. Germline V gene lookup returns CDR1 ENHRY and CDR2 SYGVKD. The ends were cut back, 4 bases at V and 1 base at J, with 12 bases in the middle. The CDR3 DNA is TGTGCCATCAGTGTTATGGGGTTCGGCACAGATACGCAGTATTTT. Translated, it gives CAISVMGFGTDTQYF.

This chain joins TRBV28 and TRBJ1-2; unclear D gene. This CDR3 region has 14 residues. Germline CDR1 MDHEN, CDR2 SYDVKM. V lost 3 bases and J 4 bases, leaving 12 bases between the germline ends. CDR3 nucleotide sequence: TGTGCCAGCAGTTTTGGCAGGAGATCCTATGGCTACACCTTC. It encodes CASSFGRRSYGYTF.

The CDR3 is CASSPSGGAQNEQFF. Written as DNA, the CDR3 is TGTGCCAGCAGCCCTAGCGGGGGGGCTCAGAATGAGCAGTTCTTC. The chain carries TRBV4-2 and TRBJ2-1; 12 positions match TRBD2. The CDR3 is made up of 15 amino acids. Germline V gives CDR1 LGHNA, CDR2 YNFKEQ. The V and J ends lost 4 bases and 7 bases, in that order; junction bases with no gene match: 5.

This clone has only one observation. The V and J genes are TRBV5-1 and TRBJ2-7; 7 nucleotides agree with TRBD1. The CDR3 contains 14 residues. With V trimmed by 0 bases and J by 7 bases, 7 bases remained unmatched. Per germline, CDR1 SGHRS and CDR2 YFSETQ. CDR3 sequence reads: CASSLEGGAGEQYF. The CDR3 nucleotides are TGCGCCAGCAGCTTGGAAGGGGGCGCGGGTGAGCAGTACTTC.

The genes are TRBV4-1 and TRBJ1-1; D gene ambiguous. The germline V gene encodes CDR1 MGHRA and CDR2 YSYEKL. V was shortened by 4 bases and J by 6 bases, with 15 bases between the two germline ends. This CDR3 has 14 residues. The DNA of the CDR3 is TGCGCCAGCAGCCCGACCTGGAAGGACTCTGAAGCTTTCTTT. This sequence encodes CASSPTWKDSEAFF.

V and J are TRBV28 and TRBJ1-2, with 7 nucleotides matching TRBD1. There are 12 residues in the CDR3. J gave up 4 bases and V 4 bases, and 0 bases lay outside the gene matches. Germline V gives CDR1 MDHEN, CDR2 SYDVKM. The DNA of the CDR3 is TGTGCCAGCAGTTGGGACAGCTATGGCTACACCTTC. It codes for CASSWDSYGYTF.